These 12 T cell receptor beta chains came from one sample sequenced in a study of Graves' ophthalmopathy and Graves' hyperthyroidism. Amplification of TCR beta CDR3 regions used RNA transcripts. A first-round RT-PCR used HTBI primers, followed by a second-round multiplex PCR. In TCRdb, the multiplex PCR reads were re-called with MiXCR into one record per CDR3 protein. The top ten clones hold 11% of a sample with over a million distinct CDR3 sequences, roughly two fifths of them seen once. The sample was peripheral blood or thyroid tissue (not recorded which). The receptors originated from an adult man with Graves' hyperthyroidism.

A note on this clonotype: It may be a read error: a sequence one base away is much more abundant. V usage is TRBV20-1 and J usage is TRBJ1-2, with 8 positions matching TRBD1. Germline CDR1 and CDR2: DFQATT and SNEGSKA (reference sequence). CDR3 length: 13 residues. In DNA form, the CDR3 reads TGCGGTGCTCGGGGACAGGCACACTATGGCTACACCTTC. This encodes CGARGQAHYGYTF.

This clonotype was detected ten times or more. V gene TRBV29-1 combines with J gene TRBJ1-2, with a tentative D call TRBD1 (6 bases). This CDR3 has 12 amino acids. Looked up from germline, CDR1 is SQVTM and CDR2 is ANQGSEA. V was cut by 3 bases and J by 4 bases, with 9 bases left in between. The CDR3 region has the DNA TGCAGCGTTGAGGGGACATCCTATGGCTACACCTTC. This gives the protein CSVEGTSYGYTF. Using reference TRBV29-1 and TRBJ1-2 for the parts outside the CDR3, the full variable domain is SAVISQKPSRDICQRGTSLTIQCQVDSQVTMMFWYRQQPGQSLTLIATANQGSEATYESGFVIDKFPISRPNLTFSTLTVSNMSPEDSSIYLCSVEGTSYGYTFGSGTRLTVV.

The gene calls are TRBV29-1 and TRBJ1-2; D possibly corresponds to TRBD1 (6 bases). There are 13 residues in the CDR3. Germline CDR1 SQVTM, CDR2 ANQGSEA. Trimming removed 8 bases at V and 8 bases at J, with 21 bases between. The CDR3 sequence: CSLKVGTLLGYTF. The CDR3 bases are TGCAGCTTAAAGGTGGGGACACTGCTGGGCTACACCTTC.

Notes on this clonotype: With a much larger clone just one base away, this may be a read error. The CDR3: CASSPNPGQGTLFEKLFF. The CDR3 DNA reads as TGTGCCAGCAGCCCGAATCCGGGACAGGGGACGCTGTTTGAAAAACTGTTTTTT. J is TRBJ1-4 and V is TRBV7-2; TRBD1 aligns across 10 bases. The CDR3 runs to 18 residues. CDR1 is SGHTA, CDR2 FQGNSA, per germline. J gave up 7 bases and V 5 bases, and 16 bases lay outside the gene matches.

This clonotype was counted between two and nine times. Its ends do not fully match the called genes, so a read error is possible. The chain has TRBV29-1 and TRBJ1-2; maybe TRBD1 (5 bases). This CDR3 is 12 amino acids long. From germline, CDR1 is SQVTM and CDR2 ANQGSEA. Here the CDR3 DNA reads TGCAGCAGTCGGGGGAGGGCTTATGGCTACACTTTC. Amino acids: CSSRGRAYGYTF.

This clonotype was seen a few times. V gene TRBV2 combines with J gene TRBJ2-7; D is possibly TRBD2 (6 bases). CDR3 length equals 13 residues. Trimming pared 9 bases from V and 0 bases from J, leaving 12 bases between. Germline-derived CDR1 and CDR2 are SNHLY and FYNNEI. CDR3 coding DNA: TGTGCCAGTCGGGGGAGGAACTCCTACGAGCAGTACTTC. This gives the protein CASRGRNSYEQYF.

This rearrangement joins TRBV29-1 to TRBJ1-1, with 11 bases that match TRBD1. The germline gives CDR1 SQVTM, CDR2 ANQGSEA. This CDR3 comprises 16 residues. The ends lost 4 bases at V and 1 base at J; junction bases unmatched: 8. CDR3 residues: CSVAGGQGARNTEAFF. CDR3 DNA sequence: TGCAGCGTTGCAGGCGGACAGGGGGCGAGGAACACTGAAGCTTTCTTT.

V is TRBV5-1 and J is TRBJ2-5, with D possibly TRBD2 on 6 matching bases. Germline CDR1 and CDR2: SGHRS and YFSETQ. The CDR3 consists of 14 residues. Trimming took 4 bases from V and 2 from J, leaving 12 bases between them. The CDR3: CASSPGLSQETQYF. The CDR3 region has the DNA TGCGCCAGCAGCCCGGGACTGTCGCAAGAGACCCAGTACTTC.

This clonotype was counted many times. This chain's CDR3 is CASSLRTGGSPLHF. The DNA for the CDR3 is TGTGCCAGCAGCTTAAGGACAGGCGGTTCACCCCTCCACTTT. The V gene is TRBV7-2, the J gene TRBJ1-6; 7 nucleotides align to TRBD1. Germline-derived CDR1 and CDR2 are SGHTA and FQGNSA. This CDR3 has 14 amino acids. J lost 9 bases, V lost 2 bases, and 4 bases had no gene match.

This clonotype was counted at least ten times. V usage is TRBV5-1 and J usage is TRBJ2-2; TRBD2 might be the D (5 bases). CDR3 length: 15 amino acids. CDR1 and CDR2 (germline): SGHRS, YFSETQ. The ends were cut back, 3 bases at V and 0 bases at J, with 9 bases in the middle. The CDR3 protein is CASSSQRSNTGELFF. The CDR3 DNA reads TGCGCCAGCAGCTCGCAGCGGTCGAACACCGGGGAGCTGTTTTTT.

This clonotype came up many times. The chain recombines TRBV2 with TRBJ2-2, with D perhaps matching TRBD1 or TRBD2 (5 bases each). This CDR3 spans 13 amino acids. Trimming took 6 bases from V and 7 from J, leaving 12 bases between them. The germline gives CDR1 SNHLY, CDR2 FYNNEI. The CDR3 DNA is TGTGCCAGCAGGCAAGATGGGGGCGGGGAGCTGTTTTTT. Its translation is CASRQDGGGELFF.

The gene calls are TRBV27 and TRBJ1-5; D remains unclear. Germline V gives CDR1 MNHEY, CDR2 SMNVEV (reference sequence). The CDR3 has 16 amino acids. Trimming removed 6 bases from V and 5 bases from J, with 20 bases in between. The CDR3 DNA reads as TGTGCCAGCAGCCCACACAATGCCCCGAAAGATCAGCCCCAGCATTTT. Its translation: CASSPHNAPKDQPQHF.